This T cell receptor (beta chain) was identified during a study of cytomegalovirus exposure and HLA in healthy donors. The V and J ends lost 8 bases and 0 bases respectively, with 11 bases between them. The length of the CDR3 is 13 residues. Germline V CDR1 and CDR2: LNHDA, SQIVND (reference sequence). The study ran its PCR with 60 Vbeta and 13 Jbeta primers. Only in-frame clones appear in the TCRdb table, and some are missing; sequencing was by immunoSEQ multiplex PCR. The profile shows fewer than 200,000 clones, over 60% of them singletons. The sequence was obtained from a girl aged 5 to 17 in good health and CMV-seronegative. The sequenced sample consisted of PBMCs. This sequence joins TRBV19 and TRBJ2-7; perhaps TRBD1 as D (6 bases). The CDR3 is CASLDRSSYEQYF. CDR3 in DNA: TGTGCCAGTCTAGACAGGTCCTCCTACGAGCAGTACTTC.